The sequence of this T cell receptor beta chain was determined in a study of long-term antiretroviral therapy in people with HIV. Turning to the study itself: The 2015 recommendation for immediate ART came about a decade after the earliest samples.

Germline lookup yields CDR1 SGHDT and CDR2 YYEEEE. Germline trimming cut 4 bases from V and 0 bases from J; bases unmatched to any gene: 3. The CDR3 has 17 amino acids. They ran version v3.0 of the immunoSEQ assay at survey level. Assay used: immunoSEQ multiplex PCR; TCRdb lists only in-frame clones, some missing. The profile shows tens of thousands of clones, roughly 96% of them singletons. J is TRBJ2-2 and V is TRBV5-6, with 13 bases lining up with TRBD2. The sequenced sample was unsorted PBMCs, obtained 3.7 years after starting antiretroviral therapy. The receptor was isolated from a woman aged 45-59 years with HIV. The CDR3 loop is CASSRGLAGPNTGELFF. The CDR3 DNA reads as TGTGCCAGCAGCAGGGGACTAGCGGGGCCGAACACCGGGGAGCTGTTTTTT.